This T cell receptor (beta chain) was captured in a study of cytomegalovirus exposure and HLA in healthy donors. The wider study: T cells numbering about 200 million yielded more than 95 million unique TCR beta sequences in an earlier analysis.

PCR was performed using 60 Vbeta and 13 Jbeta primers. In the authors' workflow: Later, an analysis found 80 million or so unique TCR beta chains, and about 10 million of these were shared. TCRdb's table, derived via immunoSEQ multiplex PCR, lists solely in-frame clones and lacks some. The DNA was the basis for D and trimming; V, J and clone size are from that table. The repertoire includes 170,000 or so clones, around 83% of them detected once, and roughly 6.7% sits in the top ten. Concerning this clone itself: No antigen is known for it.

The study's findings and limits: Segments of the TCR beta V type were, in most cases, productive about 87% or about 30% of the time in an earlier analysis.

The material sequenced was PBMCs. The clonotype comes from a man between 45 and 60 years old in good health and CMV-seropositive.

The CDR3 spells CASSLRTGRGTEAFF. The CDR3 DNA sequence: TGCGCCAGCAGCCTTCGGACAGGGCGAGGGACTGAAGCTTTCTTT. This sequence joins TRBV5-1 and TRBJ1-1; 8 bases are shared with TRBD1. Germline V gene sequence: CDR1 SGHRS, CDR2 YFSETQ. The V and J ends lost 4 bases and 5 bases, in that order; junction bases with no gene match: 10. CDR3 length equals 15 residues.